This T cell receptor beta chain was sequenced in a study of response to subunit inactivated influenza vaccine. TCRdb redid the calling of the RT-PCR reads with MiXCR, one entry per CDR3 protein. In the table there are around 190,000 distinct CDR3 sequences, approximately 9.2% of which are singletons. Study-level findings and limits: Authors suggested few new T cells are recruited by each seasonal influenza vaccination.

Of note for this clonotype: The antigen remains unidentified.

CDR1 is SGHTA and CDR2 is FQGNSA in the germline V gene. CDR3 length: 12 amino acids. With 8 bases removed from V and 3 bases from J, the gap between germline ends came to 8 bases. The V and J genes are TRBV7-2 and TRBJ1-5; possibly TRBD1 for D (5 bases). The sequence came from a man aged 50 or older who received an inactivated influenza vaccine. This specimen consisted of non-naive T cells sorted from PBMCs, obtained on the day of vaccination. The CDR3 spells CASGGYNQPQHF. The CDR3 DNA sequence: TGTGCCAGCGGGGGGTACAATCAGCCCCAGCATTTT.